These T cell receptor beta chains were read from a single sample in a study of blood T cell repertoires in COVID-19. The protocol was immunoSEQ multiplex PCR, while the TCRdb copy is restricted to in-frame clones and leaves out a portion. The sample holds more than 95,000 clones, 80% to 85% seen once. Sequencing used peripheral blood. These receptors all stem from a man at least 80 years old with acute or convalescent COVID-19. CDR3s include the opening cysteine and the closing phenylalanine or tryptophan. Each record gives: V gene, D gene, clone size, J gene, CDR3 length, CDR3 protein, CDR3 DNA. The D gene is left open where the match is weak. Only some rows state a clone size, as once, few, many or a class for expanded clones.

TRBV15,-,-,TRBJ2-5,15,CATSSSRTTQETQYF,TGTGCCACCAGTTCGTCCCGGACAACCCAAGAGACCCAGTACTTC
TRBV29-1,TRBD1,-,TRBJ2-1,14,CSVEPGAGGNEQFF,TGCAGCGTTGAACCAGGGGCAGGGGGCAATGAGCAGTTCTTC
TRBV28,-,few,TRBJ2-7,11,CASGRSTEQYF,TGTGCCAGCGGCAGGTCCACCGAGCAGTACTTC
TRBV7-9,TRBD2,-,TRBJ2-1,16,CASSLALAGAYDEQFF,TGTGCCAGCAGCTTAGCCTTAGCGGGAGCTTACGATGAGCAGTTCTTC
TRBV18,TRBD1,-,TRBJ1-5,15,CASSADRVSNQPQHF,TGTGCCAGCTCAGCGGACAGGGTGAGCAATCAGCCCCAGCATTTT
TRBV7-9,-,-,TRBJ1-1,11,CASRNQGEAFF,TGTGCCAGCAGAAACCAGGGTGAAGCTTTCTTT
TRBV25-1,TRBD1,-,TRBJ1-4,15,CASSGQGQGKEKLFF,TGTGCCAGCAGTGGGCAGGGACAGGGCAAGGAAAAACTGTTTTTT
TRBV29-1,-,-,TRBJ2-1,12,CSVNGAYNEQFF,TGCAGCGTGAACGGGGCCTACAATGAGCAGTTCTTC
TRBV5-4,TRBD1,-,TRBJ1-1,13,CASSSGQGKEAFF,TGTGCCAGCAGCTCGGGACAGGGAAAGGAAGCTTTCTTT
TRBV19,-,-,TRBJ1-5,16,CASTPINGGADQPQHF,TGTGCCAGTACCCCAATCAATGGGGGCGCGGATCAGCCCCAGCATTTT
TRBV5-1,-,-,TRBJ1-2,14,CASSLEGETYGYTF,TGCGCCAGCAGCTTGGAGGGGGAAACCTATGGCTACACCTTC
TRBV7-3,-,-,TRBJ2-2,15,CASSPPTAAGGELFF,TGTGCCAGCAGCCCCCCCACAGCCGCGGGCGGGGAGCTGTTTTTT
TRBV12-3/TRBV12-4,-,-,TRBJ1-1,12,CASTPGEPEAFF,TGTGCCAGCACCCCAGGGGAACCTGAAGCTTTCTTT
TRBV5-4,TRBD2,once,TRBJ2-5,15,CASSLGTRDGETQYF,TGTGCCAGCAGCCTAGGGACTAGAGACGGAGAGACCCAGTACTTC
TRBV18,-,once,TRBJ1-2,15,CASSTSAGTNYGYTF,TGTGCCAGCTCAACAAGCGCCGGGACAAACTATGGCTACACCTTC
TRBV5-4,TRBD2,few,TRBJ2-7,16,CASSPSSGRSSYEQYF,TGTGCCAGCAGCCCCAGTAGCGGGAGGAGCTCCTACGAGCAGTACTTC
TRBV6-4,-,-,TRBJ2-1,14,CASARSQGYNEQFF,TGTGCCAGCGCCCGATCGCAGGGTTACAATGAGCAGTTCTTC
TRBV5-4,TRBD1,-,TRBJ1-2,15,CASSWPGQGALGYTF,TGTGCCAGCAGCTGGCCGGGACAGGGGGCTCTTGGCTACACCTTC
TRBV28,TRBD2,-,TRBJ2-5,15,CASIRTSGRIETQYF,TGTGCCAGCATCCGGACTAGCGGGAGAATCGAGACCCAGTACTTC
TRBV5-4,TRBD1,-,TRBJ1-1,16,CASSLATGGSNTEAFF,TGTGCCAGCAGCTTGGCGACAGGGGGATCGAACACTGAAGCTTTCTTT
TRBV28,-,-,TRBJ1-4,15,CASRPGEWRGEKLFF,TGTGCCAGCAGGCCGGGGGAATGGAGGGGCGAAAAACTGTTTTTT
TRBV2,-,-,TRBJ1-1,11,CASSDAREVVF,TGTGCCAGCAGTGATGCCAGGGAGGTCGTCTTT
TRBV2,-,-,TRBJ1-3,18,CASSRSSPKTGPGNTIYF,TGTGCCAGCAGTCGCTCCTCTCCGAAAACAGGTCCCGGAAACACCATATATTTT
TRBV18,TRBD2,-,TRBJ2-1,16,CASSPTPGGSYNEQFF,TGTGCCAGCTCACCAACACCGGGAGGATCCTACAATGAGCAGTTCTTC
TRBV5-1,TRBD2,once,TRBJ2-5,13,CASRTSGQETQYF,TGCGCCAGCAGGACTAGCGGCCAAGAGACCCAGTACTTC
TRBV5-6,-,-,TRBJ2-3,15,CASSLVGDSGDTQYF,TGTGCCAGCAGCTTGGTAGGGGACTCAGGTGATACGCAGTATTTT
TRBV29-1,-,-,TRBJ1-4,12,CSAYVPGEKLFF,TGCAGCGCCTACGTCCCAGGGGAAAAACTGTTTTTT
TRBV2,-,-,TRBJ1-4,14,CASRHPSANEKLFF,TGTGCCAGCAGGCACCCTTCGGCTAATGAAAAACTGTTTTTT
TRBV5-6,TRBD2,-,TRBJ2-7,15,CASSPPGLAIYEQYF,TGTGCCAGCAGCCCCCCCGGACTAGCTATCTACGAGCAGTACTTC
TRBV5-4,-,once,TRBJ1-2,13,CASSLQGWEGYTF,TGTGCCAGCAGCTTGCAGGGGTGGGAGGGCTACACCTTC
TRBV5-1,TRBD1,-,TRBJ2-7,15,CASSYTGTGSPEQYF,TGCGCCAGCAGCTATACCGGGACAGGGTCACCCGAGCAGTACTTC
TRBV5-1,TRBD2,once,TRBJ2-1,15,CASSPSGDTYNEQFF,TGCGCCAGCAGCCCTAGCGGGGACACCTACAATGAGCAGTTCTTC
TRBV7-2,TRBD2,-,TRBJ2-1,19,CASSLAGQGLAGTYNEQFF,TGTGCCAGCAGCTTAGCGGGACAGGGACTAGCGGGTACCTACAATGAGCAGTTCTTC
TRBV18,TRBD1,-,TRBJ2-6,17,CASSPVTGGSGANVLTF,TGTGCCAGCTCACCTGTAACAGGGGGCTCTGGGGCCAACGTCCTGACTTTC
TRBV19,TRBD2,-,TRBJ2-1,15,CASTLAGSSYNEQFF,TGTGCCAGTACCTTAGCGGGCAGCTCCTACAATGAGCAGTTCTTC
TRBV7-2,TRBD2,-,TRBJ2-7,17,CASSLGTGSSGRYEQYF,TGTGCCAGCAGCCTCGGGACAGGGTCTAGCGGGAGGTACGAGCAGTACTTC
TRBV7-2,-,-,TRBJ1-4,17,CASSPTGGTSTNEKLFF,TGTGCCAGCAGCCCTACGGGGGGCACGTCAACTAATGAAAAACTGTTTTTT
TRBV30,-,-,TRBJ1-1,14,CAWSLAQGRTEAFF,TGTGCCTGGAGTCTTGCGCAGGGCAGGACTGAAGCTTTCTTT
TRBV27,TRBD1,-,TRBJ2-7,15,CASSLPGDSLREQYF,TGTGCCAGCAGTTTACCCGGGGACAGTCTACGCGAGCAGTACTTC
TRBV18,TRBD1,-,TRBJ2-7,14,CASSPRTGGYEQYF,TGTGCCAGCTCCCCAAGGACAGGGGGCTACGAGCAGTACTTC
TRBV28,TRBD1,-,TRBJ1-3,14,CASSVFTGENTIYF,TGTGCCAGCAGCGTCTTTACAGGGGAAAACACCATATATTTT
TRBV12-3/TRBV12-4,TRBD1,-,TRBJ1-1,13,CASSFSGGTEAFF,TGTGCCAGCAGTTTTTCAGGGGGCACTGAAGCTTTCTTT
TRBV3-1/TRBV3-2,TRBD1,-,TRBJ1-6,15,CASSLGTGTDSPLHF,TGTGCCAGCAGCCTAGGGACAGGGACGGATTCACCCCTCCACTTT
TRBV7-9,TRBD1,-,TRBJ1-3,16,CASSLAGQGNGNTIYF,TGTGCCAGCAGCTTAGCGGGACAGGGGAATGGAAACACCATATATTTT
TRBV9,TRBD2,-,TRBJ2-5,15,CASSIASGIGETQYF,TGTGCCAGCAGTATTGCTAGCGGGATAGGAGAGACCCAGTACTTC
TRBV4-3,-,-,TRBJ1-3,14,CASSLAGTGNTIYF,TGCGCCAGCAGCCTAGCAGGGACTGGAAACACCATATATTTT
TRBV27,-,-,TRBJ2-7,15,CASSSTGTATYEQYF,TGTGCCAGCAGTTCTACAGGAACTGCTACCTACGAGCAGTACTTC
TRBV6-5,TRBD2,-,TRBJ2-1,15,CASSYLGGGRDEQFF,TGTGCCAGCAGTTACTTAGGCGGCGGGAGGGATGAGCAGTTCTTC
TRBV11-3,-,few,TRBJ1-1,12,CASSSSDTEAFF,TGTGCCAGCAGCTCGTCTGACACTGAAGCTTTCTTT
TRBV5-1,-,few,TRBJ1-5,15,CASSLGQGGNQPQHF,TGCGCCAGCAGCTTGGGACAAGGGGGCAATCAGCCCCAGCATTTT
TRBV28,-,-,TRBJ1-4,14,CASQAGGSNEKLFF,TGTGCCAGCCAGGCGGGAGGGTCTAATGAAAAACTGTTTTTT
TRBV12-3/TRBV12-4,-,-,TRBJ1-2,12,CASSLVDYGYTF,TGTGCCAGCAGTTTAGTCGACTATGGCTACACCTTC
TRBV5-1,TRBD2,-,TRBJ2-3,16,CASSQGLAGITDTQYF,TGCGCCAGCAGCCAAGGACTAGCGGGCATCACAGATACGCAGTATTTT
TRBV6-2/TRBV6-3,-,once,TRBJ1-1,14,CASSYQGRLSEAFF,TGTGCCAGCAGTTACCAGGGGCGATTATCTGAAGCTTTCTTT
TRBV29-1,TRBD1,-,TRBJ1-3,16,CSVEGGQGVSGNTIYF,TGCAGCGTTGAAGGAGGACAGGGCGTCTCTGGAAACACCATATATTTT
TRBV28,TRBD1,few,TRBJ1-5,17,CASSLSRRDRRYQPQHF,TGTGCCAGCAGTTTATCTCGCCGGGACAGGAGGTATCAGCCCCAGCATTTT
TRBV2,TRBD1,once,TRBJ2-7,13,CASSETGIHEQYF,TGTGCCAGCAGCGAGACAGGGATCCACGAGCAGTACTTC
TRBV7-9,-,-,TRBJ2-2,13,CASAGPNTGELFF,TGTGCCAGCGCAGGTCCGAACACCGGGGAGCTGTTTTTT